The source of this TCR beta chain is a study of cytomegalovirus exposure and HLA in healthy donors. Turning to the study itself: Approximately 170 million T cells yielded some 120 million unique TCR beta sequences in earlier analysis.

Study-wide points: Some highly shared sequence variants likely arose as a pipeline artifact. Relative to the approximately 700-donor mean, N-insertions were reportedly fewer in an Asian-associated ancestry cluster in a later analysis.

With 60 Vbeta and 13 Jbeta primers, the PCR was carried out. Assay used: immunoSEQ multiplex PCR; TCRdb lists only in-frame clones, some missing. Of about 180,000 clones detected, about 77% appear once; the ten largest clones hold about 2.5%. Concerning this clone: Its antigen is currently unknown.

The germline CDR1 and CDR2 sequences are SEHNR and FQNEAQ (reference sequence). This CDR3 region has 17 residues. Source material: PBMCs. The chain links TRBV7-9 to TRBJ2-5; no clear D gene. The J call may be mistaken, given a closer DNA end match to TRBJ2-7. This clonotype originated in a woman in her twenties or thirties in good health and CMV-seropositive. The DNA for the CDR3 is TGTGCCAGCAGCTTAAACCCCCGCCAGGCTAACACCTACGAGCAGTACTTC. Its translation: CASSLNPRQANTYEQYF.